This T cell receptor beta chain comes out of a study of T cell responses to AZD1222 COVID-19 vaccine. The study, taken as a whole, reports: Mapped onto spike, vaccine-associated CD4 TCRs spanned it and were dominant at 160-218 and 743-854. In the spike-specific TCR repertoire, nearly half reportedly target unmutated variant regions. There were mostly white British donors and more females than males, and clonal diversity was possibly underestimated.

Pooled in the analysis were second doses at about 4 or about 12 weeks. Only in-frame clones appear in the TCRdb table, and some are missing; sequencing was by immunoSEQ multiplex PCR. Of approximately 84,000 clones in the sample, over 75% were seen once. The CDR3 is made up of 13 amino acids. CDR1 SGHAT and CDR2 FQNNGV come from the germline V gene. V was shortened by 3 bases and J by 4 bases, with 7 bases between the two germline ends. Concerning this clone itself: Its antigen is unidentified.

The origin of this receptor is an adult who received the AZD1222 COVID-19 vaccine. Sequencing was performed on peripheral blood, taken 28 days after the second AZD1222 dose. J is TRBJ1-5 and V is TRBV11-2; the D is unclear. This CDR3 reads CASSLGNNQPQHF. In DNA, the CDR3 is TGTGCCAGCAGCTTGGGGAATAATCAGCCCCAGCATTTT.